This TCR beta chain was documented in a study of cytomegalovirus exposure and HLA in healthy donors. V shed 5 bases and J shed 2 bases, with 16 bases lying between them. Germline loops: CDR1 SGHTS, CDR2 YDEGEE. The CDR3 has 15 residues. Vbeta (60) and Jbeta (13) primers were used in the PCR. Profiling relied on immunoSEQ multiplex PCR, and the TCRdb table lists in-frame clones only, not all of them. The sample shows tens of thousands of clones, approximately 65% of them seen only once. The sample taken for sequencing was PBMCs. The chain is built from TRBV5-8 and TRBJ1-1, with TRBD1 as a possible D gene (6 bases). The sequence came from a man aged 25-40 years in good health and CMV-seronegative. In DNA form, the CDR3 reads TGTGCCAGCAGATTCGTTGCAGGGGCTAACACTGAAGCTTTCTTT. It codes for CASRFVAGANTEAFF.